A selection of T cell receptor beta chains follows, all from one sample in a study of early T cells in non-severe SARS-CoV-2 infection. Using its own MiXCR run on the 5' RACE reads, TCRdb lists one record per CDR3 protein. The table records 69,000 or so distinct CDR3 sequences, 8.5% to 10% of them present only once. Sequencing input: whole blood. The source is an adult who was a healthcare worker with PCR-confirmed SARS-CoV-2 infection or an uninfected control (not recorded which). Each CDR3 is given with its conserved first and last residue. A D gene is named only where the DNA matches it firmly. Clone size is given for some rows only: seen once, a few or many times, or a class if the clone is expanded.

cdr3_nt: TGCAGTGCTAGAGAAGGGCTAAACACCGGGGAGCTGTTTTTT
cdr3_aa: CSAREGLNTGELFF
v_call: TRBV20-1
clone_size: few
d_call: -
j_call: TRBJ2-2

cdr3_nt: TGTGCCAGCAGTTTAGCATGGGACAGGGGGCCGTCCGATTTT
cdr3_aa: CASSLAWDRGPSDF
v_call: TRBV12-3/TRBV12-4
clone_size: -
d_call: TRBD1
j_call: TRBJ1-3

cdr3_nt: TGCAGCGTTTATAATCTAGCCAAAAACATTCAGTACTTC
cdr3_aa: CSVYNLAKNIQYF
v_call: TRBV29-1
clone_size: many
d_call: -
j_call: TRBJ2-4

cdr3_nt: TGTGCCTGGAGTGTCGGACGAAGCTACGAGCAGTACTTC
cdr3_aa: CAWSVGRSYEQYF
v_call: TRBV30
clone_size: few
d_call: -
j_call: TRBJ2-7

cdr3_nt: TGTGCCAGCAGCTTAATTGTGGCCGGCACAGATACGCAGTATTTT
cdr3_aa: CASSLIVAGTDTQYF
v_call: TRBV7-3
clone_size: few
d_call: -
j_call: TRBJ2-3

cdr3_nt: TGTGCCAGCAGTTACGAATATGCGGGAGCGGGGAATGAGCAGTTCTTC
cdr3_aa: CASSYEYAGAGNEQFF
v_call: TRBV6-2/TRBV6-3
clone_size: many
d_call: TRBD2
j_call: TRBJ2-1

cdr3_nt: TGTGCCAGCAGCTTAGCGTTGCAGTACCAAGAGACCCAGTACTTC
cdr3_aa: CASSLALQYQETQYF
v_call: TRBV7-2
clone_size: many
d_call: -
j_call: TRBJ2-5

cdr3_nt: TGTGCCAGCTCAAGAGAAAGTGTCACAGATACGCAGTATTTT
cdr3_aa: CASSRESVTDTQYF
v_call: TRBV18
clone_size: few
d_call: -
j_call: TRBJ2-3

cdr3_nt: TGTGCCAGCTCCCCTCAGGGGGGACAGGCGAATTCACCCCTCCACTTT
cdr3_aa: CASSPQGGQANSPLHF
v_call: TRBV18
clone_size: -
d_call: TRBD1
j_call: TRBJ1-6

cdr3_nt: TGTGCCAGCACTCGAGACAGGGGGGCTCAAGAGACCCAGTACTTC
cdr3_aa: CASTRDRGAQETQYF
v_call: TRBV7-2
clone_size: -
d_call: TRBD1
j_call: TRBJ2-5

cdr3_nt: TGTGCCAGTAGTAGGACAGGGGGCGAGGACGAGCAGTACTTC
cdr3_aa: CASSRTGGEDEQYF
v_call: TRBV19
clone_size: many
d_call: TRBD1
j_call: TRBJ2-7

cdr3_nt: TGCGCCAGCAGCCAAGATTACCAAAACACTGAAGCTTTCTTT
cdr3_aa: CASSQDYQNTEAFF
v_call: TRBV4-1
clone_size: few
d_call: -
j_call: TRBJ1-1

cdr3_nt: TGTGCCATCAGTGGAACTAGCGGGCACGAGCAGTACTTC
cdr3_aa: CAISGTSGHEQYF
v_call: TRBV10-3
clone_size: -
d_call: TRBD2
j_call: TRBJ2-7

cdr3_nt: TGTGCCAGCAGCATGAGGGGACAGGGCAACAATGAGCAGTTCTTC
cdr3_aa: CASSMRGQGNNEQFF
v_call: TRBV5-8
clone_size: -
d_call: TRBD1
j_call: TRBJ2-1

cdr3_nt: TGCGCCAGCAGGTCGACTAGCGGGAGCGATGAGCAGTTCTTC
cdr3_aa: CASRSTSGSDEQFF
v_call: TRBV5-1
clone_size: few
d_call: TRBD2
j_call: TRBJ2-1

cdr3_nt: TGTGCCAGTGATACAGGGATTGGTGAGCAGTACTTC
cdr3_aa: CASDTGIGEQYF
v_call: TRBV28
clone_size: -
d_call: -
j_call: TRBJ2-7

cdr3_nt: TGTGCCAGCAGCCCCAAGCCCGACAGGGGCCTAAACTACGAGCAGTACTTC
cdr3_aa: CASSPKPDRGLNYEQYF
v_call: TRBV5-6
clone_size: many
d_call: TRBD1
j_call: TRBJ2-7

cdr3_nt: TGCAGCGCCCGGAGTAGCGGTACCTACGAGCAGTACTTC
cdr3_aa: CSARSSGTYEQYF
v_call: TRBV29-1
clone_size: few
d_call: -
j_call: TRBJ2-7

cdr3_nt: TGTGCCAGCAGCTACGCCAGGGGTCCCGGGGAGCTGTTTTTT
cdr3_aa: CASSYARGPGELFF
v_call: TRBV7-8
clone_size: many
d_call: -
j_call: TRBJ2-2

cdr3_nt: TGTGCCAGCGCCCCTCAGGGATCCGGGGCCAACGTCCTGACTTTC
cdr3_aa: CASAPQGSGANVLTF
v_call: TRBV7-9
clone_size: few
d_call: -
j_call: TRBJ2-6

cdr3_nt: TGTGCCAGCAGTCTAGGGGCGGTCTCTGGAAACACCATATATTTT
cdr3_aa: CASSLGAVSGNTIYF
v_call: TRBV7-2
clone_size: -
d_call: -
j_call: TRBJ1-3

cdr3_nt: TGCAGTGCTCAACAGGGGGGGCCTCGCGACGAGCAGTACTTC
cdr3_aa: CSAQQGGPRDEQYF
v_call: TRBV20-1
clone_size: many
d_call: -
j_call: TRBJ2-7

cdr3_nt: TGCGCCAGCGGGGGACTAGCGGGCACAGATACGCAGTATTTT
cdr3_aa: CASGGLAGTDTQYF
v_call: TRBV10-2
clone_size: few
d_call: TRBD2
j_call: TRBJ2-3

cdr3_nt: TGTGCCAGCAGCCAGCGGGACAATTCCTACGAGCAGTACTTC
cdr3_aa: CASSQRDNSYEQYF
v_call: TRBV14
clone_size: -
d_call: -
j_call: TRBJ2-7

cdr3_nt: TGTGCCAGCAGTGACCGGGACACTCTCACAGATACGCAGTATTTT
cdr3_aa: CASSDRDTLTDTQYF
v_call: TRBV2
clone_size: many
d_call: -
j_call: TRBJ2-3

cdr3_nt: TGCGCCAGCAGCACTGGCAGGGACAGGGCAAGGGAACGCTACAATGAGCAGTTCTTC
cdr3_aa: CASSTGRDRARERYNEQFF
v_call: TRBV5-1
clone_size: many
d_call: TRBD1
j_call: TRBJ2-1

cdr3_nt: TGTGCCAGCAGGCTAGCGGGAGGGTCAGATACGCAGTATTTT
cdr3_aa: CASRLAGGSDTQYF
v_call: TRBV27
clone_size: -
d_call: TRBD2
j_call: TRBJ2-3